The 27 T cell receptor beta chains below all came from one sample that was sequenced in a study of cytomegalovirus exposure and HLA in healthy donors. Use of 60 Vbeta and 13 Jbeta primers characterized the PCR. Profiling relied on immunoSEQ multiplex PCR, and the TCRdb table lists in-frame clones only, not all of them. The sample holds 150,000 to 200,000 clones, more than 75% seen once. Input material: PBMCs. Every receptor here comes from a young woman in good health and CMV-seronegative.

The genes are TRBV7-2 and TRBJ2-5; tentatively, D is TRBD2 (6 bases). Between the trimmed V and J ends, which lost 7 bases and 3 bases, there was a span of 21 bases. Germline lookup yields CDR1 SGHTA and CDR2 FQGNSA. This CDR3 is 16 amino acids long. CDR3 nucleotides: TGTGCCAGCACCAATTGGGGAGGCAGCACAAAAGAGACCCAGTACTTC. Translation gives CASTNWGGSTKETQYF.

This clone was recorded only once. J is TRBJ2-7 and V is TRBV7-9; unclear D gene. Germline V gives CDR1 SEHNR, CDR2 FQNEAQ (reference sequence). The germline V and J ends were trimmed by 2 bases and 4 bases, with 12 bases remaining between them. The CDR3 contains 14 residues. The CDR3 nucleotides are TGTGCCAGCAGCTTAACGCTAACTTGGTACGAGCAGTACTTC. Translation gives CASSLTLTWYEQYF.

This clone was counted a single time. The chain recombines TRBV5-4 with TRBJ2-5; TRBD2 agrees at 7 bases. The CDR3 runs 14 residues. The junction had 6 bases not matched to a gene; V was cut back by 2 bases and J by 5 bases. Germline-derived CDR1 and CDR2 are SGHNT and YYREEE (reference sequence). The CDR3 reads CASSFRTRTETQYF. CDR3 bases: TGTGCCAGCAGCTTCAGGACTAGAACCGAGACCCAGTACTTC.

The table lists this clone with a count of one. The sample contains more than one DNA sequence encoding this CDR3. The chain joins TRBV18 to TRBJ2-7; a possible D gene is TRBD1 (6 bases). V dropped 0 bases and J dropped 3 bases, with 6 bases sitting between them. CDR1 is KGHSH, CDR2 LQKENI, per germline. CDR3 length: 13 residues. The CDR3 is CASSPPGGYEQYF. The CDR3 DNA reads TGTGCCAGCTCACCACCAGGGGGCTACGAGCAGTACTTC.

As concerns this clone: As the CDR3 is not closed by the conserved phenylalanine or tryptophan, this likely results from a read error. The chain is built from TRBV19 and TRBJ1-2, with a possible D match to TRBD1 (6 bases). Per the germline V gene, CDR1 is LNHDA and CDR2 is SQIVND (reference sequence). This CDR3 region has 15 residues. The V gene lost 5 bases and the J gene lost 0 bases, with 13 bases spanning the gap. CDR3 sequence reads: CASSPRTAANYGYTL. CDR3 DNA sequence: TGTGCCAGTAGTCCCAGGACAGCGGCTAACTATGGCTACACCCTC.

This clone was seen only a few times. The chain joins TRBV27 to TRBJ1-4; D gene uncertain. The length of the CDR3 is 13 residues. The germline gives CDR1 MNHEY, CDR2 SMNVEV (reference sequence). V lost 5 bases, J lost 8 bases, and 12 bases lay in between. CDR3: CASSTSTREKLFF. CDR3 bases: TGTGCCAGCAGTACGTCCACCCGGGAAAAACTGTTTTTT.

The chain combines TRBV7-2 with TRBJ2-7, with TRBD2 matching over 13 bases. From germline, CDR1 is SGHTA and CDR2 FQGNSA. The V gene end was trimmed by 1 base and the J gene end by 6 bases; junction bases not matched to a gene: 3. The CDR3 runs to 15 residues. CDR3 sequence reads: CASSLGGTSGTEQYF. CDR3 in DNA: TGTGCCAGCAGCTTAGGCGGGACTAGCGGGACCGAGCAGTACTTC.

The chain carries TRBV19 and TRBJ2-5, with TRBD2 as a possible D gene (5 bases). There are 14 residues in the CDR3. Germline loops: CDR1 LNHDA, CDR2 SQIVND (reference sequence). Trimming cost V 4 bases and J 5 bases, with 14 bases left between them. CDR3 residues: CASSSRGRVETQYF. The CDR3 coding sequence is TGTGCCAGTAGTAGTAGAGGGCGCGTGGAGACCCAGTACTTC.

This clone was counted once. The rearrangement links TRBV28 to TRBJ1-1; D perhaps matches TRBD1 (5 bases). This CDR3 contains 16 residues. Trimming removed 5 bases from V and 0 bases from J, with 16 bases in between. The germline gives CDR1 MDHEN, CDR2 SYDVKM. The DNA for the CDR3 is TGTGCCAGCAGTGATTACAGGAGGGGAATGAACACTGAAGCTTTCTTT. This codes for CASSDYRRGMNTEAFF.

This clone was observed a handful of times. The chain recombines TRBV11-1 with TRBJ2-7, with D tentatively TRBD2 (6 bases). The CDR3 has 15 residues. CDR1 is SGHAT and CDR2 is FQDESV in the germline V gene (reference sequence). V lost 3 bases and J lost 0, with 12 bases in between. The CDR3 DNA reads as TGTGCCAGCAGCTTCGCAGGGAGGAGCTCCTACGAGCAGTACTTC. Residues: CASSFAGRSSYEQYF.

The chain carries TRBV7-9 and TRBJ2-7, with D tentatively TRBD2 (6 bases). The CDR3 has 14 residues. In germline, CDR1 is SEHNR, CDR2 FQNEAQ (reference sequence). Trimming left V 0 bases short and J 5 bases short, with 11 bases between. In DNA form, the CDR3 reads TGTGCCAGCAGCTTAGCGGTTGGCGGGGACGAGCAGTACTTC. It encodes CASSLAVGGDEQYF. The variable domain in full, with the rest retrieved from reference TRBV7-9 and TRBJ2-7, is DTGVSQNPRHKITKRGQNVTFRCDPISEHNRLYWYRQTLGQGPEFLTYFQNEAQLEKSRLLSDRFSAERPKGSFSTLEIQRTEQGDSAMYLCASSLAVGGDEQYFGPGTRLTVT.

The chain has TRBV7-3 and TRBJ1-1; D is possibly TRBD1 (5 bases). The CDR3 covers 13 residues. CDR1 and CDR2 (germline): SGHTA, FQGTGA. V lost 5 bases, J lost 2 bases, and 9 bases lay in between. CDR3 DNA: TGTGCCAGCAGCCTAGGGGCTAACACTGAAGCTTTCTTT. Translation: CASSLGANTEAFF.

The chain carries TRBV2 and TRBJ1-1; possibly TRBD1 for D (5 bases). The CDR3 totals 14 residues. The V end was cut by 8 bases, the J end by 5 bases, with 18 bases between. The V gene's germline CDR1 is SNHLY and CDR2 FYNNEI. The CDR3 DNA reads TGTGCCAGCCGAGCGACGGGGGGGGAGACTGAAGCTTTCTTT. Protein sequence: CASRATGGETEAFF.

The chain has TRBV4-1 and TRBJ1-6; D possibly corresponds to TRBD1 (6 bases). V gave up 0 bases and J gave up 9 bases, with 15 bases separating them. Germline assignment: CDR1 MGHRA and CDR2 YSYEKL. The CDR3 length is 16 residues. For the CDR3, the DNA is TGCGCCAGCAGCCAAGAGGGGGCCCCGAAGGGTTCACCCCTCCACTTT. Translated: CASSQEGAPKGSPLHF.

The genes are TRBV25-1 and TRBJ1-1, with a tentative D call TRBD1 (6 bases). Germline assignment: CDR1 MGHDK and CDR2 SYGVNS. This CDR3 has 17 amino acids. V was pared by 2 bases and J by 2 bases, with 18 bases between. CDR3 nucleotide sequence: TGTGCCAGCAGTGAAGCCGGGGGGCACCCTTTCAACACTGAAGCTTTCTTT. It translates to CASSEAGGHPFNTEAFF.

CDR3 amino acids: CASSGPSGAGTDTQYF. The DNA for the CDR3 is TGTGCCAGCAGTGGGCCTAGCGGGGCGGGGACAGATACGCAGTATTTT. V usage is TRBV2 and J usage is TRBJ2-3; 9 bases agree with TRBD2. With 4 bases clipped from V and 3 bases from J, the junction kept 8 bases outside the gene matches. Germline V gene lookup returns CDR1 SNHLY and CDR2 FYNNEI. This CDR3 contains 16 residues.

The gene calls are TRBV4-1 and TRBJ1-1, with 8 positions matching TRBD1. This CDR3 comprises 15 residues. Germline CDR1 MGHRA, CDR2 YSYEKL. The junction had 8 bases not matched to a gene; V was cut back by 4 bases and J by 4 bases. CDR3 sequence: CASSPTGAEGTEAFF. For the CDR3, the DNA is TGCGCCAGCAGCCCGACAGGGGCCGAGGGCACTGAAGCTTTCTTT.

The rearrangement uses TRBV28 and TRBJ1-1; D is possibly TRBD1 (5 bases). In germline, CDR1 is MDHEN, CDR2 SYDVKM. The CDR3 runs 14 residues. Between the trimmed V and J ends, which lost 3 bases and 0 bases, there was a span of 8 bases. In DNA form, the CDR3 reads TGTGCCAGCAGTTTCAGACAGCTGAACACTGAAGCTTTCTTT. The encoded protein is CASSFRQLNTEAFF.

CDR3 DNA sequence: TGTGCCAGCAGGTGGACAGGGGGTAATGAAAAACTGTTTTTT. It translates to CASRWTGGNEKLFF. The V call is TRBV2, the J call TRBJ1-4; TRBD1 agrees at 10 bases. CDR3 length: 14 residues. In germline, CDR1 is SNHLY, CDR2 FYNNEI. V was clipped by 6 bases and J by 4 bases; unmatched bases: 2.

V gene TRBV5-4 combines with J gene TRBJ1-6; 9 positions match TRBD1. The germline V gene encodes CDR1 SGHNT and CDR2 YYREEE (reference sequence). CDR3 length equals 16 residues. V was clipped by 2 bases and J by 5 bases; unmatched bases: 5. The CDR3 nucleotides read TGTGCCAGCAGCTTCGGACAGGGGAATGATAATTCACCCCTCCACTTT. Protein: CASSFGQGNDNSPLHF.

This chain connects TRBV30 to TRBJ1-1; TRBD1 aligns across 8 bases. Per the germline V gene, CDR1 is GTSNPN and CDR2 is SVGIG (reference sequence). CDR3 length: 15 amino acids. Trimming took 3 bases from V and 0 from J; bases not matched to a gene: 6. CDR3 residues: CAWRDRASVNTEAFF. The CDR3 nucleotides read TGTGCCTGGAGGGACAGGGCTTCGGTGAACACTGAAGCTTTCTTT. Complete variable domain (other parts from reference TRBV30 and TRBJ1-1): SQTIHQWPATLVQPVGSPLSLECTVEGTSNPNLYWYRQAAGRGLQLLFYSVGIGQISSEVPQNLSASRPQDRQFILSSKKLLLSDSGFYLCAWRDRASVNTEAFFGQGTRLTVV.

This clone was observed a handful of times. The chain uses TRBV7-6 and TRBJ1-5, with TRBD1 matching over 8 bases. Germline V gene data show CDR1 as SGHVS and CDR2 as FNYEAQ. The junction had 12 bases not matched to a gene; V was cut back by 5 bases and J by 3 bases. This CDR3 is 17 amino acids long. Here the CDR3 reads CASSTRPGTGNNQPQHF. DNA for the CDR3: TGTGCCAGCAGCACCCGCCCCGGGACAGGAAACAATCAGCCCCAGCATTTT.

This sequence joins TRBV5-1 and TRBJ2-6; D may be TRBD1 (6 bases). V shed 3 bases and J shed 2 bases, with 15 bases lying between them. The CDR3 consists of 17 residues. Per germline, CDR1 SGHRS and CDR2 YFSETQ. DNA for the CDR3: TGCGCCAGCAGCTCGAACACAGGGTCGGCTGGGGCCAACGTCCTGACTTTC. This sequence encodes CASSSNTGSAGANVLTF.

The chain joins TRBV4-1 to TRBJ1-1; perhaps TRBD1 as D (5 bases). Germline lookup yields CDR1 MGHRA and CDR2 YSYEKL. This CDR3 comprises 15 residues. The V gene lost 3 bases and the J gene lost 4 bases, with 15 bases spanning the gap. CDR3 amino acids: CASSHVGAAGTEAFF. DNA of the CDR3: TGCGCCAGCAGCCATGTTGGGGCGGCAGGCACTGAAGCTTTCTTT.

The V call is TRBV7-2, the J call TRBJ2-1; a weak D match, TRBD1 (7 bases). CDR3 length equals 17 residues. V lost 2 bases and J 5 bases, leaving 19 bases between the germline ends. From germline, CDR1 is SGHTA and CDR2 FQGNSA. CDR3 sequence: CASSLTLRGAKDNEQFF. In DNA form, the CDR3 reads TGTGCCAGCAGCTTAACGCTCAGGGGGGCGAAGGACAATGAGCAGTTCTTC.

The chain employs TRBV5-6 and TRBJ2-7; D may be TRBD2 (6 bases). The CDR3 contains 15 residues. In germline, CDR1 is SGHDT, CDR2 YYEEEE. Trimming removed 4 bases from V and 6 bases from J, with 20 bases in between. The CDR3 DNA follows: TGTGCCAGCAGCGTGTTGCGGGACGCCAGGGCCGAGCAGTACTTC. It yields the protein CASSVLRDARAEQYF. Full variable domain (outside the CDR3, taken from reference TRBV5-6 and TRBJ2-7): DAGVTQSPTHLIKTRGQQVTLRCSPKSGHDTVSWYQQALGQGPQFIFQYYEEEERQRGNFPDRFSGHQFPNYSSELNVNALLLGDSALYLCASSVLRDARAEQYFGPGTRLTVT.

The chain employs TRBV7-2 and TRBJ2-7; TRBD2 matches at 10 bases. J gave up 5 bases and V 2 bases, and 6 bases lay outside the gene matches. The CDR3 is 15 residues long. Germline values: CDR1 SGHTA, CDR2 FQGNSA. This CDR3 is CASSLRAGGPDEQYF. The CDR3 nucleotides are TGTGCCAGCAGCTTAAGAGCGGGGGGGCCCGACGAGCAGTACTTC.